This TCR beta chain comes out of a study of beta chain features in type 1 diabetes. At the level of the study: The patient and healthy donor groups were comparable for age, gender and cell yields. Study-wide findings and caveats: TCRB CDR3s were moderately but significantly shorter in Type 1 diabetes patients in all four CD4+ subsets. Sampled from patients, naive, central memory and Treg TCRB repertoires appeared more similar than those sampled from healthy donors.

In this sample, this clone turned up a few times. Its matching antigen is unknown. Once sorted, every population was more than 98% pure. CDR3 size: 16 residues. Germline trimming cut 1 base from V and 2 bases from J; bases unmatched to any gene: 5. Germline lookup yields CDR1 LGHNA and CDR2 YNFKEQ. Reverse transcribing all isolated RNA meant expressed TCRB transcripts were sequenced. Clones were sequenced by immunoSEQ multiplex PCR, and TCRdb holds only the in-frame ones, with some missing. Here the sample spans nearly 350,000 clones, 6.5% to 10% being singletons. Input material: central memory CD4+ T cells from blood. The rearrangement uses TRBV4-2 and TRBJ2-7; 10 bases line up with TRBD2. The source of this sequence is a woman between 18 and 29 years old in good health. The CDR3 loop reads CASSQAGGLAAYEQYF. CDR3 bases: TGTGCCAGCAGCCAAGCCGGAGGACTAGCGGCCTACGAGCAGTACTTC.